The 14 T cell receptor beta chains listed next were all sequenced from one sample in a study of glioma-infiltrating T cells after dendritic cell vaccination. The time point: after dendritic cell vaccination, including at tumor progression/relapse. Produced via immunoSEQ multiplex PCR; TCRdb's table is partial and in-frame only. The sample consists of 85,000 to 100,000 clones, less than 90% of them appearing once. The specimen comprised blood, sampled after dendritic cell vaccination. Source of these receptors: a human donor with glioblastoma.

The chain employs TRBV18 and TRBJ2-1; 10 bases line up with TRBD2. Germline CDR1 is KGHSH and CDR2 is LQKENI. This CDR3 has 14 residues. V lost 3 bases to trimming and J lost 9 bases; unmatched junction nucleotides: 5. The CDR3 DNA sequence: TGTGCCAGCTCACCTAAGCGGGAGGGCCTTGAGCAGTTCTTC. Encoded protein: CASSPKREGLEQFF.

V is TRBV4-2 and J is TRBJ2-7; TRBD2 matches at 8 bases. CDR1 is LGHNA and CDR2 is YNFKEQ in the germline V gene. V trimming: 4 bases; J trimming: 1 base; junction bases outside the gene matches: 9. The CDR3 length is 16 residues. The CDR3: CASSRQLAVNSYEQYF. The DNA for the CDR3 is TGTGCCAGCAGCCGGCAACTAGCGGTAAATTCCTACGAGCAGTACTTC.

V is TRBV2 and J is TRBJ2-3, with D perhaps matching TRBD1 (5 bases). This CDR3 is 15 amino acids long. V was clipped by 6 bases and J by 0 bases, with 13 bases between them. Germline values: CDR1 SNHLY, CDR2 FYNNEI. CDR3 DNA sequence: TGTGCCAGCAGCTGGACACCCTCTAGCACAGATACGCAGTATTTT. It is translated as CASSWTPSSTDTQYF.

The chain combines TRBV2 with TRBJ1-2, with D maybe TRBD1 (5 bases). From germline, CDR1 is SNHLY and CDR2 FYNNEI. Deletions cut 6 bases from V and 5 bases from J, with 19 bases between. This CDR3 is 15 amino acids long. CDR3 loop: CASSGGLPARYGYTF. The CDR3 DNA reads as TGTGCCAGCAGCGGGGGACTCCCTGCTCGGTATGGCTACACCTTC.

The V and J genes are TRBV27 and TRBJ2-3; D perhaps matches TRBD1 (6 bases). Germline CDR1 reads MNHEY; CDR2 reads SMNVEV (reference sequence). V was clipped by 4 bases and J by 1 base, with 15 bases between them. The CDR3 has 16 residues. The CDR3 DNA is TGTGCCAGCAGTTCCTACAGGGTGAGTCGCACAGATACGCAGTATTTT. Residues: CASSSYRVSRTDTQYF.

This clone was detected only once. The rearrangement uses TRBV4-1 and TRBJ1-1; maybe TRBD1 (5 bases). CDR3 size: 15 residues. Germline V gene data show CDR1 as MGHRA and CDR2 as YSYEKL. V was shortened by 5 bases and J by 0 bases, with 13 bases between the two germline ends. The CDR3 protein is CASSRGESVNTEAFF. The CDR3 DNA follows: TGCGCCAGCAGCAGGGGTGAAAGCGTGAACACTGAAGCTTTCTTT.

V and J are TRBV18 and TRBJ2-5; possibly TRBD2 for D (5 bases). V lost 3 bases, J lost 3 bases, and 17 bases lay in between. Germline V gene data show CDR1 as KGHSH and CDR2 as LQKENI. The CDR3 has 16 residues. CDR3 amino acids: CASSPQASGNKETQYF. The CDR3 DNA is TGTGCCAGCTCACCTCAAGCTTCGGGGAACAAAGAGACCCAGTACTTC.

The chain links TRBV9 to TRBJ1-5; D is possibly TRBD1 (5 bases). Germline CDR1 and CDR2: SGDLS and YYNGEE. V was cut by 0 bases and J by 8 bases, with 15 bases left in between. The CDR3 runs 15 residues. The CDR3: CASSVGDRGGEPQHF. In DNA, the CDR3 is TGTGCCAGCAGCGTAGGAGATAGGGGCGGGGAGCCCCAGCATTTT. The complete variable domain, with remaining parts taken from reference TRBV9 and TRBJ1-5, reads DSGVTQTPKHLITATGQRVTLRCSPRSGDLSVYWYQQSLDQGLQFLIQYYNGEERAKGNILERFSAQQFPDLHSELNLSSLELGDSALYFCASSVGDRGGEPQHFGDGTRLSIL.

V and J are TRBV2 and TRBJ1-4; D call uncertain. In germline, CDR1 is SNHLY, CDR2 FYNNEI. The CDR3 contains 13 residues. V was pared by 10 bases and J by 5 bases, with 14 bases between. The CDR3 bases are TGTGCCACCTCGGGGTTGGGGAATGAAAAACTGTTTTTT. This codes for CATSGLGNEKLFF. The variable domain in full, with the rest retrieved from reference TRBV2 and TRBJ1-4, is EPEVTQTPSHQVTQMGQEVILRCVPISNHLYFYWYRQILGQKVEFLVSFYNNEISEKSEIFDDQFSVERPDGSNFTLKIRSTKLEDSAMYFCATSGLGNEKLFFGSGTQLSVL.

The chain combines TRBV10-2 with TRBJ1-4, with 8 positions matching TRBD1. The CDR3 is 16 amino acids. Germline trimming cut 6 bases from V and 8 bases from J; bases unmatched to any gene: 14. CDR1 and CDR2 from the germline V gene are WSHSY and SAAADI. The DNA of the CDR3 is TGCGCCAGCAGCCGAGACAGGGGACGAAGGGGGGAAAAACTGTTTTTT. Translating it yields CASSRDRGRRGEKLFF.

The V call is TRBV7-2, the J call TRBJ2-1; 9 bases align to TRBD2. The germline V gene encodes CDR1 SGHTA and CDR2 FQGNSA. The length of the CDR3 is 16 residues. V shed 6 bases, J shed 5 bases, and the junction held 11 bases outside the gene matches. The CDR3 DNA reads TGTGCCAGCAGACCTCCAGCGGGAGGAACCAACAATGAGCAGTTCTTC. This encodes CASRPPAGGTNNEQFF.

This clone occurred once. The chain has TRBV9 and TRBJ2-7; 9 bases are a match to TRBD2. The CDR3 is 15 amino acids. With V trimmed by 0 bases and J by 2 bases, 3 bases remained unmatched. CDR1 and CDR2 (germline): SGDLS, YYNGEE. As DNA, the CDR3 is TGTGCCAGCAGCGTAGGGACTAGCGCCACCTACGAGCAGTACTTC. Translation: CASSVGTSATYEQYF.

This clone was counted a single time. V is TRBV6-1 and J is TRBJ1-5; tentatively, D is TRBD1 (5 bases). V was trimmed by 4 bases and J by 3 bases, leaving 13 bases between them. Germline V gene data show CDR1 as MNHNS and CDR2 as SASEGT. The CDR3 is 15 residues long. CDR3 sequence reads: CASSVVEGINQPQHF. The CDR3 coding sequence is TGTGCCAGCAGTGTGGTGGAGGGGATCAATCAGCCCCAGCATTTT.

The genes are TRBV10-3 and TRBJ2-3, with 12 positions matching TRBD2. The CDR3 sequence is 14 residues long. Germline lookup yields CDR1 ENHRY and CDR2 SYGVKD. Trimming at V came to 7 bases and at J to 6 bases, leaving 5 bases not matched to a gene. This CDR3 is CAIKTSGGGDTQYF. CDR3 DNA: TGTGCCATCAAGACTAGCGGGGGAGGTGATACGCAGTATTTT.